This T cell receptor beta chain was profiled in a study of regulatory T cells in long-lasting Graves disease. The CDR3 is 18 residues long. Per germline, CDR1 SGHRS and CDR2 YFSETQ. Researchers made TCR beta libraries by using iRepertoire HTBI primers and running Arm-PCR on CDR3 regions. One entry per CDR3 protein results from TCRdb running MiXCR on the multiplex PCR reads. This table has 550,000 or so distinct CDR3 sequences, about 12% appearing once. Regarding time point: newly diagnosed GD, antithyroid drugs for less than 3 months. The TCR library was prepared using RNA isolated from PBMCs. Points on this clonotype: The junction and the germline gene differ at one end; a read error may be behind it.

These same records also appear under a second study, on T cells in Graves' hyperthyroidism and ophthalmopathy. This second study says: Blood also carried most thyroid clonotypes expanded above 0.001.

This material consisted of peripheral blood mononuclear cells (PBMCs), taken at new diagnosis, from a patient treated with antithyroid drugs. This receptor was taken from a woman in her twenties or thirties with Graves disease. The gene calls are TRBV5-1 and TRBJ2-7, with 13 bases lining up with TRBD2. CDR3: CASSSTSGRALVYDEQYF. CDR3 nucleotides: TGTGCCAGCAGCTCTACTAGCGGGAGGGCCCTTGTGTATGACGAGCAGTACTTC.